Following are 11 T cell receptor beta chains from one sample sequenced in a study of T-cell memory formation after mild COVID-19. Each CDR3 protein gets one entry after TCRdb re-called the 5' RACE reads with MiXCR. This sample has hundreds of thousands of distinct CDR3 sequences; around 18% occur once, and the top ten carry 7.5% to 9.5%. Material: PBMCs or a T cell subset sorted from them (not recorded which). The receptors derive from an adult woman who had mild COVID-19 (a few samples of this study predate the infection). Cell type and time point are not known.

The chain links TRBV6-6 to TRBJ2-3; 7 nucleotides align to TRBD2. The CDR3 spans 15 residues. V dropped 10 bases and J dropped 6; count of bases not matched to a gene: 16. Germline V gene data show CDR1 as MNHNY and CDR2 as SVGAGI (reference sequence). CDR3 loop: CATNLPPGRADTQYF. The CDR3 DNA is TGTGCCACTAACTTACCCCCAGGGAGGGCGGATACGCAGTATTTT.

The V gene is TRBV7-9, the J gene TRBJ1-3; D unclear. The CDR3 covers 13 residues. Per the germline V gene, CDR1 is SEHNR and CDR2 is FQNEAQ (reference sequence). V was pared by 5 bases and J by 3 bases, with 8 bases between. The DNA for the CDR3 is TGTGCCAGCAGCCCGGTGAATGGAAACACCATATATTTT. Translated: CASSPVNGNTIYF.

The chain is built from TRBV4-1 and TRBJ1-2, with D possibly being TRBD1 (5 bases). The CDR3 extends over 14 amino acids. Germline values: CDR1 MGHRA, CDR2 YSYEKL. Trimming removed 3 bases from V and 3 bases from J, with 11 bases in between. The CDR3 protein is CASSQDTEYYGYTF. CDR3 bases: TGCGCCAGCAGCCAGGACACGGAATACTATGGCTACACCTTC.

The sample holds many counts of this clonotype. The gene calls are TRBV5-1 and TRBJ2-1; 7 bases align to TRBD2. There are 14 residues in the CDR3. With 5 bases clipped from V and 0 bases from J, the junction kept 2 bases outside the gene matches. From germline, CDR1 is SGHRS and CDR2 YFSETQ. DNA for the CDR3: TGCGCCAGCAGTCCGGGGGGCTCCTACAATGAGCAGTTCTTC. Amino acids: CASSPGGSYNEQFF.

Only a few counts were recorded for this clonotype. V usage is TRBV12-3 or TRBV12-4 and J usage is TRBJ1-1; D might be TRBD1 (6 bases). CDR3 length: 17 amino acids. Trimming took 7 bases from V and 0 from J, leaving 21 bases between them. The DNA for the CDR3 is TGTGCCAGCACCGCGACAGGAACCTGGGGAATGAACACTGAAGCTTTCTTT. Protein sequence: CASTATGTWGMNTEAFF.

This CDR3 reads CASSFRLAGDSTDTQYF. The CDR3 bases are TGTGCCAGCAGCTTCCGACTAGCGGGAGACAGCACAGATACGCAGTATTTT. The chain combines TRBV5-6 with TRBJ2-3; TRBD2 matches at 12 bases. The CDR3 sequence is 17 residues long. Germline lookup yields CDR1 SGHDT and CDR2 YYEEEE. V gave up 2 bases and J gave up 0 bases; unmatched junction bases: 4. Full variable domain (rest looked up from reference TRBV5-6 and TRBJ2-3): DAGVTQSPTHLIKTRGQQVTLRCSPKSGHDTVSWYQQALGQGPQFIFQYYEEEERQRGNFPDRFSGHQFPNYSSELNVNALLLGDSALYLCASSFRLAGDSTDTQYFGPGTRLTVL.

At least ten counts were recorded for this clonotype. V usage is TRBV12-3 or TRBV12-4 and J usage is TRBJ1-1, with 7 bases that match TRBD1. With 4 bases clipped from V and 1 base from J, the junction kept 3 bases outside the gene matches. The CDR3 has 14 amino acids. This chain's CDR3 is CASSSGTANTEAFF. As DNA, the CDR3 is TGTGCCAGCAGTTCCGGGACAGCGAACACTGAAGCTTTCTTT.

This clonotype was seen a handful of times. The rearrangement joins TRBV12-3 or TRBV12-4 to TRBJ2-7; 12 bases align to TRBD2. The V segment lost 5 bases and the J segment 5 bases; nucleotides outside the gene matches: 10. The CDR3 is made up of 16 amino acids. This chain's CDR3 is CASSPSVGLAGHEQYF. The CDR3 coding sequence is TGTGCCAGCAGTCCCTCCGTTGGACTAGCGGGACACGAGCAGTACTTC.

This clonotype was counted many times. This chain uses TRBV29-1 with TRBJ2-3; D is perhaps TRBD2 (5 bases). Germline CDR1 SQVTM, CDR2 ANQGSEA. Trimming removed 4 bases from V and 7 bases from J, with 9 bases in between. The CDR3 consists of 11 residues. CDR3 protein: CSVAGSNTQYF. CDR3 bases: TGCAGCGTTGCGGGATCAAATACGCAGTATTTT.

This clonotype was seen more than once but under ten times. The chain has TRBV7-9 and TRBJ2-5, with a possible D match to TRBD2 (5 bases). The CDR3 is 14 amino acids. V was pared by 3 bases and J by 1 base, with 9 bases between. Germline CDR1 is SEHNR and CDR2 is FQNEAQ (reference sequence). CDR3 bases: TGTGCCAGCAGCTTGGCGGAGGTCCAAGAGACCCAGTACTTC. It translates to CASSLAEVQETQYF.

This chain links TRBV20-1 with TRBJ1-4; a possible D gene is TRBD1 (6 bases). Germline V lookup: CDR1 DFQATT, CDR2 SNEGSKA (reference sequence). Trimming removed 0 bases at V and 7 bases at J, with 12 bases between. CDR3 size: 14 residues. The CDR3 bases are TGCAGTGCTAGAGATCAGGGGACAATTGAAAAACTGTTTTTT. Translating it yields CSARDQGTIEKLFF.